This T cell receptor (beta chain) was profiled in a study of molecular identifiers for immune sequencing clone quantification. MiXCR, run by TCRdb on the PCR reads, gives a single entry per CDR3 protein. The data show over 600,000 distinct CDR3 sequences, 20% seen once. The CDR3 has 15 amino acids. Germline V gene lookup returns CDR1 LNHNV and CDR2 YYDKDF (reference sequence). The V gene lost 4 bases and the J gene lost 6 bases, with 18 bases spanning the gap. The specimen was naive CD8+ T cells from blood, with Jurkat cell RNA spiked in. This sample's subset: FACS-sorted CD8+CD4-CCR7+CD45RA+ naive T cells. The rearrangement links TRBV15 to TRBJ1-2; possible D gene TRBD1, 5 bases. This TCR came from a human donor in good health. Some libraries in this study had Jurkat cell RNA spiked in. The CDR3 nucleotides are TGTGCCACCAGCACAATAATCGGGGGGTTGGATGGCTACACCTTC. Protein product: CATSTIIGGLDGYTF.